This entry lists 2 T cell receptor beta chains sequenced from one sample in a study of blood T cell repertoires in COVID-19. Here immunoSEQ multiplex PCR was the method, and the copy in TCRdb shows in-frame clones only, minus some. The sample records a few hundred thousand clones, 70% to 90% being singletons. What was sequenced was PBMCs or T cells enriched from blood (not recorded which). The source is a woman aged 18-29 years who had been exposed to COVID-19.

The rearrangement joins TRBV6-2 or TRBV6-3 to TRBJ2-1, with 10 positions matching TRBD2. The CDR3 has 18 residues. CDR1 MNHEY and CDR2 SVGEGT come from the germline V gene. Trimming took 6 bases from V and 7 from J; bases not matched to a gene: 18. The CDR3: CASSPIGLGTSERNEQFF. CDR3 DNA sequence: TGTGCCAGCAGCCCCATCGGGCTGGGGACTAGCGAACGGAATGAGCAGTTCTTC.

This chain links TRBV6-4 with TRBJ2-1, with 10 bases that match TRBD2. The V gene end was trimmed by 5 bases and the J gene end by 6 bases; junction bases not matched to a gene: 7. This CDR3 comprises 15 residues. CDR1 and CDR2 from the germline V gene are MRHNA and SNTAGT. The CDR3 DNA sequence: TGTGCCAGCAGTTCGCTAGCGGGAGTTCGCAATGAGCAGTTCTTC. Its protein product is CASSSLAGVRNEQFF.